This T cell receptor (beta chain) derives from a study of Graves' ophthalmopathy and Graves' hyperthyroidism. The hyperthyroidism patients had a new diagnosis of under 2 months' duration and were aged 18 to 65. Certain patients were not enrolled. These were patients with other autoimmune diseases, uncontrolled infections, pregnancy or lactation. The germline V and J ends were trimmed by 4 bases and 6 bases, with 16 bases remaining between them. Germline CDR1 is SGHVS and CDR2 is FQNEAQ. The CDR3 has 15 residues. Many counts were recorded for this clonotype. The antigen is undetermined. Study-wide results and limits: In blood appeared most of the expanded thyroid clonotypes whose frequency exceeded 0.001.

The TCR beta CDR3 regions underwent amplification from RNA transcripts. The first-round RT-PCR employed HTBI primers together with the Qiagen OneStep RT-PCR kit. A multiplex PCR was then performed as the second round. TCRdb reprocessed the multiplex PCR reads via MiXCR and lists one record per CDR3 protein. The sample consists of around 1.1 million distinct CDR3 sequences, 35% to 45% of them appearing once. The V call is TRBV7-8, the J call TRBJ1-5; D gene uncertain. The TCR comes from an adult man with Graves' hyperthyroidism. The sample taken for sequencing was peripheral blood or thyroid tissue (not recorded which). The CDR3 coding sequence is TGTGCCAGCAGCTCTCGGCCCTTGCGGGTTCAGCCCCAGCATTTT. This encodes CASSSRPLRVQPQHF.